Included here is one T cell receptor (beta chain) sequence, with context. Its antigen is not yet known. Within one base of it there is no much larger clone, and no base qualities were kept. The data stem from a study of blood T cell dynamics during melanoma immunotherapy (dated by TCRdb to about 2020). With respect to the entire study: All patients had metastatic melanoma and were given first-line pembrolizumab or nivolumab plus ipilimumab as standard of care in the United Kingdom. The training cohort consisted of consecutive patients, while an additional independent group of patients from the same centre was pooled to form an external validation set. To find early correlates of response, peripheral T cell receptor repertoires were profiled in metastatic melanoma patients before and after one cycle of checkpoint inhibitor therapy. On the study overall, not on this receptor specifically: The study was unable to establish whether the T cell clones driving the repertoire changes were melanoma-specific or instead reflected general immune activation. The relatively small sample size was acknowledged as something that could potentially limit how far the results can be generalized. A bifurcated reorganization of the PBMC repertoire at W3, with increased clonality or increased diversity, was observed in patients who later achieved disease control, unlike in progressors.

A fixed 350 ng of DNA was loaded for every bulk PBMC sample. TCR beta CDR3 sequences were amplified from genomic DNA using the immunoSEQ TCRb Assay kit according to manufacturer instructions. The KAPA Library Quantification Kit for Illumina platforms was used to quantify the pooled libraries by qPCR. Pooled libraries were sequenced on an Illumina NextSeq 500, clustered at roughly 0.6-1.1 pM. The original methods were these. TCR data were analyzed using immunoSEQ ANALYZER and the R LymphoSeq package. A rearrangement efficiency score was calculated as productive divided by the sum of productive and non-productive CDR3 sequences. Clonality was measured with the Gini coefficient and diversity with the Renyi index at alpha=1, compared pairwise between timepoints within each patient. Clonal relatedness, based on an edit distance of 3, and repertoire similarity, based on the Bhattacharyya coefficient, were both computed in LymphoSeq. Linear discriminant analysis on week-3 changes in clonality and diversity was built with the R MASS and caret packages to classify response. The table was pulled from immuneACCESS by TCRdb, which kept in-frame rearrangements only. Such tables lose some clones; where checked, under half of the loss comes from unresolved V genes, and the rest has no known cause. That table gives V, J and clone size, and the DNA gave D and trimming. Present in this sample are about 19,000 clones, around 90% of which were seen just once. The leading ten clones occupy approximately 8% of the sample.

In light of the paper, this sample's time point label describes: week 3, after first cycle of checkpoint inhibitor. Blood samples were collected before treatment (T0) and at week 3 (W3), after the first cycle of checkpoint blockade. Except for a couple of patients with rapid clinical progression, response was assessed 12 weeks after the first infusion by RECIST 1.1; disease control meant complete response, partial response or stable disease. Any patient who had received prior systemic cancer treatment, was on concomitant immunosuppressant therapy or had synchronous other active malignancies was excluded. Both bulk PBMC and plasma cell-free DNA were sequenced for TCR beta so that circulating cells and T cell turnover could be tracked. Lymphoprep and SepMate tubes were used to isolate PBMC from blood, and red cell lysis was then performed. DNA from PBMC and sorted T cell subsets was extracted with QIAamp DNA Blood Mini kits.

Source: blood, taken from a patient treated with checkpoint blockade. The sequence was obtained from a human donor with melanoma.

The DNA sequence follows: TGTGCCACCGCCCGGGATCGGGTGAACACTGAAGCTTTCTTT. It is translated as CATARDRVNTEAFF. The rearranged segments are TRBV27 and TRBJ1-1; the D segment cannot be called with confidence. Trimming takes 10 bases from V and 0 bases from J, and the germline ends sit 15 bases apart. The CDR3 measures 14 amino acids from cysteine to phenylalanine. The sequence is cut down to CDR3 DNA, 42 bases in frame from base 1. CDR1 MNHEY and CDR2 SMNVEV are derived from the germline V gene (reference sequence).